This T cell receptor (beta chain) was recovered during a study of shared clonotypes between healthy human individuals. The ends were cut back, 7 bases at V and 6 bases at J, with 10 bases in the middle. The CDR3 consists of 11 residues. Looked up from germline, CDR1 is SGHVS and CDR2 is FQNEAQ. Sequencing used immunoSEQ multiplex PCR; TCRdb keeps in-frame clones, though not all of them. The data contain about 530,000 clones, 90% to 96% of them singletons. Sequences were obtained from naive CD4+ T cells sorted from blood. The sample's subset: CD45RA+ positively selected. The rearrangement links TRBV7-8 to TRBJ2-7; D remains ambiguous. This clonotype was sampled from a woman in her twenties or thirties in good health. CDR3 residues: CASTRKGEQYF. DNA for the CDR3: TGTGCCAGCACCCGTAAGGGCGAGCAGTACTTC.